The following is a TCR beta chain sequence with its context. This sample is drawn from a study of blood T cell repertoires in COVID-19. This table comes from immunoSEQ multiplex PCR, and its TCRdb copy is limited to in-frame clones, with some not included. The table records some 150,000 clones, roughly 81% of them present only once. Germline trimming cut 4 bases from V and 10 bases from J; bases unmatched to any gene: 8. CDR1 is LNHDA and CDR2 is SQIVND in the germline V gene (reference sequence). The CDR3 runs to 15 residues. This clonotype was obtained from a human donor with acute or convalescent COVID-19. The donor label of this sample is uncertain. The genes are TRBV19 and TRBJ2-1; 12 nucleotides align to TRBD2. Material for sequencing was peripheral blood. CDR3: CASSTSSGRAEEQFF. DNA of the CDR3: TGTGCCAGTAGTACGTCTAGCGGGAGGGCCGAGGAGCAGTTCTTC.